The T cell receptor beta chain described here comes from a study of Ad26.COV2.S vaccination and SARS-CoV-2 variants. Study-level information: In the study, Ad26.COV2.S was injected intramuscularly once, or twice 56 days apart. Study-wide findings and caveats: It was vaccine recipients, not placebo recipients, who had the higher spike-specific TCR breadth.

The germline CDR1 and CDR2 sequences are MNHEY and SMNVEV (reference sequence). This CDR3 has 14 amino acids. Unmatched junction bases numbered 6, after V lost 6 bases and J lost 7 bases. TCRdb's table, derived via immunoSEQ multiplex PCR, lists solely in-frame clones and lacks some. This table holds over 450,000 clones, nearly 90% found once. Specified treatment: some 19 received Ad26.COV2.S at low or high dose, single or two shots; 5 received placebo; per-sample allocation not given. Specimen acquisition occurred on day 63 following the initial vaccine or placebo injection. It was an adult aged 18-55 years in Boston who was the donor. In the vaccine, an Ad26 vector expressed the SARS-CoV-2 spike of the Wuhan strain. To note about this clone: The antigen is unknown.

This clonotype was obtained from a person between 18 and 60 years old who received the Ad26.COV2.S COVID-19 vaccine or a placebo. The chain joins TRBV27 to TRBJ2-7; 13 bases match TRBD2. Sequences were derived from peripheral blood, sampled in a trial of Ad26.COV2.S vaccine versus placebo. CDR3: CASRLGLAGVEQYF. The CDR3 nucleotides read TGTGCCAGCAGACTTGGACTAGCGGGAGTTGAGCAGTACTTC.